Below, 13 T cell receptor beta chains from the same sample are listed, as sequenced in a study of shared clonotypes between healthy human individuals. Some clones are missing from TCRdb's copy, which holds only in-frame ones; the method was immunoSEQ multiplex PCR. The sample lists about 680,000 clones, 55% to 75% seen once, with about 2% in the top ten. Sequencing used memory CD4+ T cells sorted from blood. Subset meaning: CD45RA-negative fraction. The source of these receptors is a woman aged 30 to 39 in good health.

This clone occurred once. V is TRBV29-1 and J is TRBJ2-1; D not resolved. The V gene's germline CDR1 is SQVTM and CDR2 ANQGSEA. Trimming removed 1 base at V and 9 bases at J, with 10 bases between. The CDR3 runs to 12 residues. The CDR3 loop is CSVEVSTPEQFF. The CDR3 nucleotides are TGCAGCGTTGAAGTCTCTACTCCTGAGCAGTTCTTC.

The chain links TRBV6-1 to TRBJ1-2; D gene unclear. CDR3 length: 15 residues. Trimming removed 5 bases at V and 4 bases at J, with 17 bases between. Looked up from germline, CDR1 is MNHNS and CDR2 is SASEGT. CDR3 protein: CASSKGSEILYGYTF. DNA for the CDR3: TGTGCCAGCAGTAAAGGGTCAGAAATTCTCTATGGCTACACCTTC.

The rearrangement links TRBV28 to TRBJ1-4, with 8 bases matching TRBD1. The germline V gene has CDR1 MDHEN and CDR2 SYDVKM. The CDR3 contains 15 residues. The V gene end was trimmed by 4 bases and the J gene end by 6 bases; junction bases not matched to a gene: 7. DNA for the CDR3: TGTGCCAGCAGTTCCCCCCCAGGGGGCGATGAAAAACTGTTTTTT. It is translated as CASSSPPGGDEKLFF.

The CDR3 here is CATSRDRATSGFAEQYF. In nucleotides, the CDR3 is TGTGCCACCAGCAGAGATCGGGCAACTAGCGGGTTCGCCGAGCAGTACTTC. V gene TRBV15 combines with J gene TRBJ2-7; 9 bases line up with TRBD2. Germline V lookup: CDR1 LNHNV, CDR2 YYDKDF (reference sequence). The CDR3 is 17 residues long. V was clipped by 0 bases and J by 6 bases; unmatched bases: 12.

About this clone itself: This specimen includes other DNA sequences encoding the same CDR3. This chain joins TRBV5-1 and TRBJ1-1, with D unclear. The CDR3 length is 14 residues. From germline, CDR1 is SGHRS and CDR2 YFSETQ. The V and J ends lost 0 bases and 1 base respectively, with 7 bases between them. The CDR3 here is CASSLAGGNTEAFF. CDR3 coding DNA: TGCGCCAGCAGCTTGGCTGGAGGGAACACTGAAGCTTTCTTT.

The CDR3 DNA sequence: TGTGCCAGCAGCAAAGCGCCGGGGGGTCAAGCCAAAAACATTCAGTACTTC. It encodes CASSKAPGGQAKNIQYF. The chain recombines TRBV21-1 with TRBJ2-4; TRBD2, the table's D call, was not compared with the DNA. TRBV21-1 is described as a pseudogene. The CDR3 covers 17 residues.

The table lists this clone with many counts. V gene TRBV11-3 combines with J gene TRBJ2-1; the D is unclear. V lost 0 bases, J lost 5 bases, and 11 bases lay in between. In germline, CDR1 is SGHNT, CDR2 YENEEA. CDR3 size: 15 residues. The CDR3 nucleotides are TGTGCCAGCAGCTTAGAGGGCGGACCGAACAATGAGCAGTTCTTC. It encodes CASSLEGGPNNEQFF.

CDR3 region: CASSPQLLRAKNIQYF. The CDR3 DNA reads as TGTGCCAGCAGTCCCCAGCTCTTACGAGCCAAAAACATTCAGTACTTC. This rearrangement joins TRBV2 to TRBJ2-4; D is undetermined. The CDR3 covers 16 residues. The germline CDR1 and CDR2 sequences are SNHLY and FYNNEI. V dropped 5 bases and J dropped 0 bases, with 14 bases sitting between them.

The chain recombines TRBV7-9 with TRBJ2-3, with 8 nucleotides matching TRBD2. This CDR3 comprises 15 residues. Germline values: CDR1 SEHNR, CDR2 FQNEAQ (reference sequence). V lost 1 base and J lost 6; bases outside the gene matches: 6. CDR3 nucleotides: TGTGCCAGCAGCTTAGACGGGAGGGCCCCCGATACGCAGTATTTT. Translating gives CASSLDGRAPDTQYF.

The CDR3: CASSPGQGAPLNTEAFF. DNA of the CDR3: TGTGCCAGCAGCCCCGGACAGGGGGCCCCATTGAACACTGAAGCTTTCTTT. The chain has TRBV11-3 and TRBJ1-1, with TRBD1 matching over 11 bases. V shed 5 bases and J 0 bases; nucleotides not matched to a gene: 8. The V gene's germline CDR1 is SGHNT and CDR2 YENEEA. This CDR3 is built from 17 residues. Using reference TRBV11-3 and TRBJ1-1 for the parts outside the CDR3, the full variable domain is EAGVVQSPRYKIIEKKQPVAFWCNPISGHNTLYWYLQNLGQGPELLIRYENEEAVDDSQLPKDRFSAERLKGVDSTLKIQPAELGDSAVYLCASSPGQGAPLNTEAFFGQGTRLTVV.

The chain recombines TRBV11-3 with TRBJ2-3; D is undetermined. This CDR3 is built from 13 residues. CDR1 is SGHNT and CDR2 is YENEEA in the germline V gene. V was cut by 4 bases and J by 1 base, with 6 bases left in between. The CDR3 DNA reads TGTGCCAGCAGCTCCGAAGGCACAGATACGCAGTATTTT. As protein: CASSSEGTDTQYF. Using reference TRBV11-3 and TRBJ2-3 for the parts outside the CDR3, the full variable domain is EAGVVQSPRYKIIEKKQPVAFWCNPISGHNTLYWYLQNLGQGPELLIRYENEEAVDDSQLPKDRFSAERLKGVDSTLKIQPAELGDSAVYLCASSSEGTDTQYFGPGTRLTVL.

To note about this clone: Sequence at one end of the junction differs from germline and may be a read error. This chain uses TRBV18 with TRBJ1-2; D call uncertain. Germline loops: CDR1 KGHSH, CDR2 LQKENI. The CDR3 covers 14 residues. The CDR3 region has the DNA TGTGCCAGCTCACCCCCGGTGATTGTCAGCCCGATCCCCTTC. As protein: CASSPPVIVSPIPF.

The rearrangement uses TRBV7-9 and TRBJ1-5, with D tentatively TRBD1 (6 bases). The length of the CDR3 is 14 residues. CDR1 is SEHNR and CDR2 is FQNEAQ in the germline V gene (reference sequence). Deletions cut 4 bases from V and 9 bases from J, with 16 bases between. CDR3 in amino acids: CASSSGTPLWPQHF. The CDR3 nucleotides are TGTGCCAGCAGCTCCGGGACACCACTTTGGCCCCAGCATTTT.